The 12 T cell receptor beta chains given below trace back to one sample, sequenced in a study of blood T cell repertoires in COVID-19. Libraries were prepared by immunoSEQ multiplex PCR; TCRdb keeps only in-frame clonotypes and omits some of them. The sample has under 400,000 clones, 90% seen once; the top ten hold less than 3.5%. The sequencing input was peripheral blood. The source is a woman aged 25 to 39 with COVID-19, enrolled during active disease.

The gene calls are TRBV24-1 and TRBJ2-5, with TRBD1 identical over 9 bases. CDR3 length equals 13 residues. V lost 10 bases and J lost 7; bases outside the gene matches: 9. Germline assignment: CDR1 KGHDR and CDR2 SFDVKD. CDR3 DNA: TGTGCCACGAAGCCGGGACAGGGAGGGACCCAGTACTTC. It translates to CATKPGQGGTQYF.

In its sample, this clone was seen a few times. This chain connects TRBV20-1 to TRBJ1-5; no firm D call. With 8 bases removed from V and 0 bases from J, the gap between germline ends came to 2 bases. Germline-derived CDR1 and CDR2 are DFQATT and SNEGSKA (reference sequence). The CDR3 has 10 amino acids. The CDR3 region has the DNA TGCAGTTATAGCAATCAGCCCCAGCATTTT. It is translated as CSYSNQPQHF.

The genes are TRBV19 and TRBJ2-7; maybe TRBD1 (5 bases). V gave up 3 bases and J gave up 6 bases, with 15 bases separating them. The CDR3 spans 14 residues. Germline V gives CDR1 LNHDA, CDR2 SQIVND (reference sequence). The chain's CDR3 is CASSIRQGRVEQYF. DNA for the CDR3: TGTGCCAGTAGTATTCGGCAGGGTCGCGTCGAGCAGTACTTC.

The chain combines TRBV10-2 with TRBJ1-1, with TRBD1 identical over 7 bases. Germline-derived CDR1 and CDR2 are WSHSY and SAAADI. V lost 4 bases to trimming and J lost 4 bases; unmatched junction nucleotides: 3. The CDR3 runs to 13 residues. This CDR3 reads CASSGQGGTEAFF. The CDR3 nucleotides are TGCGCCAGCAGTGGACAGGGCGGCACTGAAGCTTTCTTT.

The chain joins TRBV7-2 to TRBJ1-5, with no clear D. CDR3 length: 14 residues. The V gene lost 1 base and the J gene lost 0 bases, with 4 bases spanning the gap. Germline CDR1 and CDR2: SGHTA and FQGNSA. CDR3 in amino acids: CASSLDGSNQPQHF. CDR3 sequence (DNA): TGTGCCAGCAGCTTAGACGGTAGCAATCAGCCCCAGCATTTT.

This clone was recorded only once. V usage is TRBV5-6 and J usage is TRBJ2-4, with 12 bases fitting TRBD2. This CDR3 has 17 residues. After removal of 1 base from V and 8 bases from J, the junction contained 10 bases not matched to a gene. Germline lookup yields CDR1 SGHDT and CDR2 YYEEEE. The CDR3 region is CASSLFGLAGGQDIQYF. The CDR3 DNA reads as TGTGCCAGCAGCTTGTTTGGGCTAGCGGGAGGGCAGGACATTCAGTACTTC.

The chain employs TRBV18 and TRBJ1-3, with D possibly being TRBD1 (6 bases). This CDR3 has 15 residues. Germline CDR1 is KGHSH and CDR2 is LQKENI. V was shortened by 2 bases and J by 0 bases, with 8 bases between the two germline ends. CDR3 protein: CASSPRGTSGNTIYF. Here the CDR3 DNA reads TGTGCCAGCTCACCAAGGGGGACCTCTGGAAACACCATATATTTT.

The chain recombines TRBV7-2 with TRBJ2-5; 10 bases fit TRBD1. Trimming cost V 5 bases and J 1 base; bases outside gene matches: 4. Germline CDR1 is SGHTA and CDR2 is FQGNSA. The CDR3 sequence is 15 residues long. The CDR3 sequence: CASSRDRGGQETQYF. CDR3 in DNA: TGTGCCAGCAGCAGGGACAGGGGTGGCCAAGAGACCCAGTACTTC.

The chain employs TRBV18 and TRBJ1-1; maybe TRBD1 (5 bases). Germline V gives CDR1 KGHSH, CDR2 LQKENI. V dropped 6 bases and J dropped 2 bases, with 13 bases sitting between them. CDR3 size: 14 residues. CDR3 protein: CASSVLQENTEAFF. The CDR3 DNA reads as TGTGCCAGCTCTGTACTACAGGAAAACACTGAAGCTTTCTTT.

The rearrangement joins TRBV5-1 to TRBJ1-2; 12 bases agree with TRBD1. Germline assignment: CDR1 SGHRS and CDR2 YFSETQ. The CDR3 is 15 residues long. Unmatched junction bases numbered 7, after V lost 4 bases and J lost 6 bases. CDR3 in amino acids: CASSRGTGGLDGYTF. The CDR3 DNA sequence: TGCGCCAGCAGCAGGGGGACAGGGGGCTTGGATGGCTACACCTTC.

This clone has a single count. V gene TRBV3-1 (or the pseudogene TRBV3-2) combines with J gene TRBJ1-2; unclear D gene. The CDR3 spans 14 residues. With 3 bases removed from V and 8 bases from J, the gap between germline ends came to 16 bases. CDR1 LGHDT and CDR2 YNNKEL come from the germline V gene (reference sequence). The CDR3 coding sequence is TGTGCCAGCAGCCACTTTGACTTAAGAGGAGGCTACACCTTC. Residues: CASSHFDLRGGYTF.

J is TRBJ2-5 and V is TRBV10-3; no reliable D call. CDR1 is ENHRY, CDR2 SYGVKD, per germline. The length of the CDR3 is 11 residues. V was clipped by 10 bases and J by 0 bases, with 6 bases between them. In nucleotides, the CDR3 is TGTGCCACCTCGTACCAAGAGACCCAGTACTTC. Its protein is CATSYQETQYF.